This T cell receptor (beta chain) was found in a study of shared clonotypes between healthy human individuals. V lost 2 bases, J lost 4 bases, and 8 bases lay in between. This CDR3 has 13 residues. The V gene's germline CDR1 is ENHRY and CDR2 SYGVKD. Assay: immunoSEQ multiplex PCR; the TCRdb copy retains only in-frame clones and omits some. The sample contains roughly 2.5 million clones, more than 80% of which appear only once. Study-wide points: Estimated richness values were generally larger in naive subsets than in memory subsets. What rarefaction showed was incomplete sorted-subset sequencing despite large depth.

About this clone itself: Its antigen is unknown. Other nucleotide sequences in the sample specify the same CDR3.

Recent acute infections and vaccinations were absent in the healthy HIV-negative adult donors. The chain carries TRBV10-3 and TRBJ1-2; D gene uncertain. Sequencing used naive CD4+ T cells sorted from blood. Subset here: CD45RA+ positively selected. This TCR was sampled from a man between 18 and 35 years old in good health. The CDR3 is CAISERGGYGYTF. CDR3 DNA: TGTGCCATCAGTGAGCGGGGAGGCTATGGCTACACCTTC.